A single sample gave rise to the 20 T cell receptor beta chains below, sequenced in a study of T cell changes during pregnancy in multiple sclerosis. Some clones are missing from TCRdb's copy, which holds only in-frame ones; the method was immunoSEQ multiplex PCR. The data contain tens of thousands of clones, more than 80% of them singletons. The specimen was CD4+ T cells from peripheral blood mononuclear cells, collected before pregnancy. The source of these receptors is a female donor with multiple sclerosis, enrolled in a pregnancy study.

The chain carries TRBV5-1 and TRBJ2-7; 7 nucleotides match TRBD1. This CDR3 spans 13 amino acids. V was clipped by 1 base and J by 6 bases; unmatched bases: 4. Germline V gene lookup returns CDR1 SGHRS and CDR2 YFSETQ. This chain's CDR3 is CASSLRQGAEQYF. The CDR3 DNA reads TGCGCCAGCAGCTTGCGACAGGGTGCCGAGCAGTACTTC.

The chain recombines TRBV11-2 with TRBJ1-1, with a weak D call TRBD1 (6 bases). Trimming removed 5 bases from V and 8 bases from J, with 18 bases in between. The germline CDR1 and CDR2 sequences are SGHAT and FQNNGV. There are 14 residues in the CDR3. CDR3 sequence reads: CASSPDSFYTEAFF. DNA for the CDR3: TGTGCCAGCAGCCCGGACAGTTTTTATACCGAAGCTTTCTTT.

The rearrangement links TRBV27 to TRBJ2-1, with 8 nucleotides matching TRBD1. V lost 2 bases to trimming and J lost 4 bases; unmatched junction nucleotides: 7. The CDR3 extends over 16 amino acids. The germline V gene encodes CDR1 MNHEY and CDR2 SMNVEV (reference sequence). This CDR3 is CASSLRWTGTYNEQFF. The CDR3 DNA reads TGTGCCAGCAGTTTAAGGTGGACAGGGACATACAATGAGCAGTTCTTC.

V usage is TRBV7-6 and J usage is TRBJ2-2; D possibly corresponds to TRBD1 (6 bases). Per the germline V gene, CDR1 is SGHVS and CDR2 is FNYEAQ. The V and J ends lost 1 base and 0 bases respectively, with 12 bases between them. The CDR3 has 17 amino acids. This CDR3 is CASSLGAGAANTGELFF. For the CDR3, the DNA is TGTGCCAGCAGCTTAGGTGCAGGGGCCGCGAACACCGGGGAGCTGTTTTTT.

The chain is built from TRBV9 and TRBJ2-5; tentative D call: TRBD2 (5 bases). Trimming left V 4 bases short and J 5 bases short, with 15 bases between. CDR1 and CDR2 from the germline V gene are SGDLS and YYNGEE. This CDR3 has 14 residues. CDR3 residues: CASSPGLRVETQYF. Written as DNA, the CDR3 is TGTGCCAGCAGCCCCGGCCTGAGGGTTGAGACCCAGTACTTC.

V is TRBV5-1 and J is TRBJ2-1, with TRBD2 matching over 9 bases. The CDR3 sequence is 15 residues long. CDR1 is SGHRS, CDR2 YFSETQ, per germline. V shed 1 base and J 5 bases; nucleotides not matched to a gene: 4. The CDR3 loop is CASSLLLAGNNEQFF. CDR3 coding DNA: TGCGCCAGCAGCTTGCTTCTAGCGGGGAACAATGAGCAGTTCTTC.

The CDR3 spells CASSLLMGASTDTQYF. In nucleotides, the CDR3 is TGTGCCAGCAGCTTACTAATGGGGGCTAGCACAGATACGCAGTATTTT. This sequence joins TRBV11-1 and TRBJ2-3; D might be TRBD1 (6 bases). The germline CDR1 and CDR2 sequences are SGHAT and FQDESV (reference sequence). The CDR3 covers 16 residues. Trimming removed 2 bases at V and 0 bases at J, with 12 bases between. The complete variable domain, with remaining parts taken from reference TRBV11-1 and TRBJ2-3, reads EAEVAQSPRYKITEKSQAVAFWCDPISGHATLYWYRQILGQGPELLVQFQDESVVDDSQLPKDRFSAERLKGVDSTLKIQPAELGDSAMYLCASSLLMGASTDTQYFGPGTRLTVL.

The rearrangement joins TRBV7-9 to TRBJ1-2; 7 nucleotides match TRBD1. V was pared by 6 bases and J by 8 bases, with 12 bases of the junction left unmatched. The CDR3 sequence is 14 residues long. The germline gives CDR1 SEHNR, CDR2 FQNEAQ (reference sequence). DNA for the CDR3: TGTGCCAGCAGATCTGGGACAGTCCCCGGGGGCTACACCTTC. Translating it yields CASRSGTVPGGYTF.

The V and J genes are TRBV6-5 and TRBJ1-1, with 7 bases aligning to TRBD1. V lost 2 bases, J lost 5 bases, and 11 bases stayed unmatched. This CDR3 region has 16 residues. Germline-derived CDR1 and CDR2 are MNHEY and SVGAGI. The CDR3 sequence: CASSYLRRQGGTEAFF. The CDR3 DNA reads TGTGCCAGCAGTTACCTAAGGAGACAGGGAGGTACTGAAGCTTTCTTT.

The CDR3 DNA reads TGTGCCAGCACTGGACAGGGGGCCCGGTATGGCTACACCTTC. It is translated as CASTGQGARYGYTF. This chain joins TRBV2 and TRBJ1-2; TRBD1 matches at 11 bases. Per germline, CDR1 SNHLY and CDR2 FYNNEI. This CDR3 spans 14 amino acids. V gave up 7 bases and J gave up 5 bases; unmatched junction bases: 6.

The V call is TRBV19, the J call TRBJ1-4, with TRBD1 matching 7 bases. The CDR3 is 14 residues long. V was clipped by 3 bases and J by 5 bases; unmatched bases: 3. Germline CDR1 reads LNHDA; CDR2 reads SQIVND (reference sequence). CDR3 nucleotides: TGTGCCAGTAGTATCATACAGGGGAATGAAAAACTGTTTTTT. Protein sequence: CASSIIQGNEKLFF.

The chain couples TRBV27 to TRBJ2-1; D perhaps matches TRBD2 (6 bases). The ends were cut back, 3 bases at V and 6 bases at J, with 12 bases in the middle. The CDR3 extends over 14 amino acids. Germline V CDR1 and CDR2: MNHEY, SMNVEV (reference sequence). The DNA for the CDR3 is TGTGCCAGCAGTTTCTGGGAGGCCCGCAATGAGCAGTTCTTC. The encoded protein is CASSFWEARNEQFF.

The chain combines TRBV2 with TRBJ2-5, with a tentative D call TRBD2 (7 bases). V was cut by 7 bases and J by 7 bases, with 16 bases left in between. Per the germline V gene, CDR1 is SNHLY and CDR2 is FYNNEI. This CDR3 is 13 amino acids long. Written as DNA, the CDR3 is TGTGCCAGCACCCGGGGGGCCTCGGGGACCCAGTACTTC. Protein: CASTRGASGTQYF.

V is TRBV11-3 and J is TRBJ2-5; D is perhaps TRBD1 (6 bases). The germline V gene has CDR1 SGHNT and CDR2 YENEEA. V was shortened by 1 base and J by 5 bases, with 8 bases between the two germline ends. The length of the CDR3 is 13 residues. DNA for the CDR3: TGTGCCAGCAGCTTAGTAGGGGGTGAGACCCAGTACTTC. Its protein is CASSLVGGETQYF. Filled out from reference TRBV11-3 and TRBJ2-5, the complete variable domain reads EAGVVQSPRYKIIEKKQPVAFWCNPISGHNTLYWYLQNLGQGPELLIRYENEEAVDDSQLPKDRFSAERLKGVDSTLKIQPAELGDSAVYLCASSLVGGETQYFGPGTRLLVL.

The chain carries TRBV18 and TRBJ2-1; 8 bases line up with TRBD1. The CDR3 runs to 16 residues. V was pared by 2 bases and J by 4 bases, with 7 bases of the junction left unmatched. Germline-derived CDR1 and CDR2 are KGHSH and LQKENI. DNA for the CDR3: TGTGCCAGCTCACCAGGCCCGGGACAGGCGTACAATGAGCAGTTCTTC. It is translated as CASSPGPGQAYNEQFF.

This chain joins TRBV4-1 and TRBJ1-1; D is perhaps TRBD1 (6 bases). V was clipped by 0 bases and J by 6 bases, with 14 bases between them. The CDR3 spans 15 residues. From germline, CDR1 is MGHRA and CDR2 YSYEKL. CDR3 amino acids: CASSQEWLKGAEAFF. The CDR3 nucleotides are TGCGCCAGCAGCCAAGAATGGCTCAAGGGGGCTGAAGCTTTCTTT.

The chain recombines TRBV2 with TRBJ2-5, with 7 bases fitting TRBD2. J was trimmed by 7 bases and V by 6 bases; bases with no gene match: 11. Per germline, CDR1 SNHLY and CDR2 FYNNEI. The CDR3 is 14 residues long. This CDR3 is CASRGLGFEGTQYF. The CDR3 region has the DNA TGTGCCAGCAGAGGACTAGGTTTTGAGGGGACCCAGTACTTC.

The J gene is TRBJ2-3, the V gene TRBV9, with 12 bases identical to TRBD2. Germline CDR1 reads SGDLS; CDR2 reads YYNGEE. Trimming took 0 bases from V and 3 from J; bases not matched to a gene: 11. This CDR3 spans 19 amino acids. Here the CDR3 DNA reads TGTGCCAGCAGCGTAGATCCTAGCGGGGGGGCCTTGTCTACAGATACGCAGTATTTT. It codes for CASSVDPSGGALSTDTQYF. Based on the CDR3 plus reference TRBV9 and TRBJ2-3, the full variable domain is DSGVTQTPKHLITATGQRVTLRCSPRSGDLSVYWYQQSLDQGLQFLIQYYNGEERAKGNILERFSAQQFPDLHSELNLSSLELGDSALYFCASSVDPSGGALSTDTQYFGPGTRLTVL.

The CDR3 reads CASSLAGAYNEQFF. As DNA, the CDR3 is TGTGCCAGTAGTCTCGCGGGAGCCTACAATGAGCAGTTCTTC. V and J are TRBV19 and TRBJ2-1; 7 bases match TRBD2. Trimming took 5 bases from V and 2 from J; bases not matched to a gene: 3. This CDR3 is built from 14 residues. Germline CDR1 is LNHDA and CDR2 is SQIVND (reference sequence).

The chain uses TRBV10-1 and TRBJ2-2; 13 bases match TRBD2. This CDR3 comprises 15 residues. The germline V gene encodes CDR1 WNHNN and CDR2 SYGVQD (reference sequence). V was pared by 6 bases and J by 7 bases, with 5 bases of the junction left unmatched. DNA for the CDR3: TGCGCCAGCAGCAGGACTAGCGGGAGTCACGGGGAGCTGTTTTTT. Translation: CASSRTSGSHGELFF.